A single sample is the source of the 23 T cell receptor beta chains below, sequenced in a study of cytomegalovirus exposure and HLA in healthy donors. 13 Jbeta primers and 60 Vbeta primers were used for the PCR. Produced via immunoSEQ multiplex PCR; TCRdb's table is partial and in-frame only. Of around 95,000 clones listed, under 85% are singletons. The specimen sequenced was PBMCs. The receptors originated from a woman in her forties in good health and CMV-seropositive.

This chain links TRBV7-9 with TRBJ2-4; D gene ambiguous. Germline CDR1 and CDR2: SEHNR and FQNEAQ (reference sequence). The ends were cut back, 1 base at V and 5 bases at J, with 9 bases in the middle. The CDR3 extends over 14 amino acids. The CDR3 sequence is CASSLGSTQNIQYF. CDR3 sequence (DNA): TGTGCCAGCAGCTTAGGGAGCACTCAAAACATTCAGTACTTC. The entire variable domain, with the rest obtained from reference TRBV7-9 and TRBJ2-4, is as follows: DTGVSQNPRHKITKRGQNVTFRCDPISEHNRLYWYRQTLGQGPEFLTYFQNEAQLEKSRLLSDRFSAERPKGSFSTLEIQRTEQGDSAMYLCASSLGSTQNIQYFGAGTRLSVL.

The rearrangement links TRBV6-1 to TRBJ1-3; D ambiguous. Germline assignment: CDR1 MNHNS and CDR2 SASEGT. Trimming removed 2 bases at V and 0 bases at J, with 8 bases between. The CDR3 contains 15 residues. The CDR3 nucleotides are TGTGCCAGCAGTGAAAACGGGTTCTCTGGAAACACCATATATTTT. This translates into CASSENGFSGNTIYF.

This chain joins TRBV5-8 and TRBJ2-7; D perhaps matches TRBD1 (6 bases). The germline CDR1 and CDR2 sequences are SGHTS and YDEGEE. CDR3 size: 16 residues. Trimming left V 1 base short and J 2 bases short, with 16 bases between. The CDR3 loop reads CASSLYSRTEAYEQYF. Here the CDR3 DNA reads TGTGCCAGCAGCTTGTATTCAAGGACAGAGGCCTACGAGCAGTACTTC.

The chain combines TRBV4-1 with TRBJ1-1; D uncertain. Trimming took 0 bases from V and 6 from J, leaving 8 bases between them. Germline V lookup: CDR1 MGHRA, CDR2 YSYEKL. The CDR3 is made up of 13 amino acids. For the CDR3, the DNA is TGCGCCAGCAGCCAAGATCCCTCCCCTGAAGCTTTCTTT. This codes for CASSQDPSPEAFF.

The V gene is TRBV7-9, the J gene TRBJ2-3; 8 nucleotides match TRBD2. The CDR3 runs to 13 residues. Germline V gene sequence: CDR1 SEHNR, CDR2 FQNEAQ (reference sequence). With 3 bases clipped from V and 5 bases from J, the junction kept 1 base outside the gene matches. The CDR3 is CASSFSGEDTQYF. The CDR3 DNA reads TGTGCCAGCAGCTTTAGCGGGGAAGATACGCAGTATTTT.

The CDR3 region has the DNA TGTGCCACCAGCACGAGAATTTCTACAGGGTATAAGGACTACAATGAGCAGTTCTTC. Its protein product is CATSTRISTGYKDYNEQFF. The V and J genes are TRBV15 and TRBJ2-1, with D possibly being TRBD1 (6 bases). The CDR3 contains 19 residues. Germline V gene sequence: CDR1 LNHNV, CDR2 YYDKDF (reference sequence). V lost 4 bases and J 3 bases, leaving 25 bases between the germline ends.

CDR3 bases: TGTGCCAGCAGCCCAGGGGTCTCTGGGGCCAACGTCCTGACTTTC. It codes for CASSPGVSGANVLTF. The chain uses TRBV13 and TRBJ2-6; D perhaps matches TRBD1 (6 bases). The germline V and J ends were trimmed by 5 bases and 0 bases, with 8 bases remaining between them. Germline V gene lookup returns CDR1 PRHDT and CDR2 FYEKMQ (reference sequence). The CDR3 runs 15 residues. Full variable domain (missing parts from reference TRBV13 and TRBJ2-6): AAGVIQSPRHLIKEKRETATLKCYPIPRHDTVYWYQQGPGQDPQFLISFYEKMQSDKGSIPDRFSAQQFSDYHSELNMSSLELGDSALYFCASSPGVSGANVLTFGAGSRLTVL.

The J gene is TRBJ2-7, the V gene TRBV27; 9 bases agree with TRBD2. The V gene's germline CDR1 is MNHEY and CDR2 SMNVEV (reference sequence). CDR3 length: 13 amino acids. Trimming at V came to 6 bases and at J to 2 bases, leaving 2 bases not matched to a gene. CDR3 amino acids: CASSGGRAYEQYF. The CDR3 DNA sequence: TGTGCCAGCAGCGGCGGGAGGGCCTACGAGCAGTACTTC.

The chain couples TRBV19 to TRBJ2-3; D perhaps matches TRBD2 (6 bases). This CDR3 is 17 amino acids long. V dropped 6 bases and J dropped 0 bases, with 19 bases sitting between them. Germline V lookup: CDR1 LNHDA, CDR2 SQIVND (reference sequence). CDR3 in DNA: TGTGCCAGTAGGAACACACCGGGACTCACTAGCACAGATACGCAGTATTTT. Protein sequence: CASRNTPGLTSTDTQYF.

This clone was seen at least ten times. V usage is TRBV2 and J usage is TRBJ1-5, with no clear D. This CDR3 is built from 13 residues. V gave up 6 bases and J gave up 2 bases, with 8 bases separating them. The V gene's germline CDR1 is SNHLY and CDR2 FYNNEI. The CDR3 is CASRGAGNQPQHF. In nucleotides, the CDR3 is TGTGCCAGCAGGGGCGCTGGCAATCAGCCCCAGCATTTT.

The chain uses TRBV5-5 and TRBJ2-3; the match to TRBD1 covers 9 bases. The germline CDR1 and CDR2 sequences are SGHKS and YYEKEE (reference sequence). V trimming: 3 bases; J trimming: 0 bases; junction bases outside the gene matches: 5. The CDR3 is 16 residues long. The CDR3 DNA reads TGTGCCAGCAGCTGGACAGGGGACTTTAGCACAGATACGCAGTATTTT. Its translation: CASSWTGDFSTDTQYF.

The chain combines TRBV2 with TRBJ2-5, with D possibly matching TRBD1 (6 bases). TRBJ2-7 matches the DNA end more closely, so the J call is doubtful. The CDR3 is 12 residues long. The germline V gene has CDR1 SNHLY and CDR2 FYNNEI. The CDR3 loop is CASTPRGDEQYF. The CDR3 nucleotides are TGTGCCAGCACCCCCAGGGGCGACGAGCAGTACTTC.

The V call is TRBV6-5, the J call TRBJ1-3; TRBD1 matches 9 bases. V was pared by 6 bases and J by 3 bases, with 6 bases of the junction left unmatched. The CDR3 extends over 15 amino acids. Germline CDR1 and CDR2: MNHEY and SVGAGI. This CDR3 reads CASRPGQGNGNTIYF. The CDR3 nucleotides are TGTGCCAGCAGACCTGGACAGGGGAATGGAAACACCATATATTTT.

This chain links TRBV9 with TRBJ1-2; D unresolved. Germline loops: CDR1 SGDLS, CDR2 YYNGEE. The CDR3 runs 15 residues. The V and J ends lost 0 bases and 2 bases respectively, with 11 bases between them. The CDR3 DNA sequence: TGTGCCAGCAGCGTAGGTACGGAGGAAAACTATGGCTACACCTTC. Translation: CASSVGTEENYGYTF.

The chain has TRBV28 and TRBJ1-2, with unresolved D. Germline values: CDR1 MDHEN, CDR2 SYDVKM. V lost 2 bases and J 8 bases, leaving 15 bases between the germline ends. The CDR3 covers 14 residues. For the CDR3, the DNA is TGTGCCAGCAGTTTAGCAGCAAACCCACAGGGCTACACCTTC. It is translated as CASSLAANPQGYTF.

This clone was found once. This sequence joins TRBV9 and TRBJ1-3, with TRBD1 matching over 7 bases. The CDR3 has 14 residues. CDR1 is SGDLS and CDR2 is YYNGEE in the germline V gene. The J segment lost 4 bases and the V segment lost 3 bases, leaving 4 bases of the junction unmatched. The CDR3 DNA follows: TGTGCCAGCAGCGCCGACAGGGAGGGAAACACCATATATTTT. Residues: CASSADREGNTIYF.

The CDR3 here is CASSIVSGQVQYF. The CDR3 DNA reads as TGTGCCAGTAGTATAGTGTCGGGACAGGTCCAGTACTTC. The chain recombines TRBV19 with TRBJ2-7, with TRBD1 matching over 8 bases. This CDR3 is 13 amino acids long. The J segment lost 10 bases and the V segment lost 1 base, leaving 6 bases of the junction unmatched. Germline values: CDR1 LNHDA, CDR2 SQIVND (reference sequence).

There are a few counts of this clone. The chain has TRBV7-9 and TRBJ2-1; 7 nucleotides match TRBD2. Trimming took 4 bases from V and 8 from J; bases not matched to a gene: 8. The CDR3 runs to 14 residues. Per the germline V gene, CDR1 is SEHNR and CDR2 is FQNEAQ (reference sequence). The CDR3 region is CASSWSGAIDEQFF. The CDR3 DNA reads TGTGCCAGCAGCTGGAGCGGGGCAATCGATGAGCAGTTCTTC.

The chain has TRBV5-1 and TRBJ1-1; D possibly corresponds to TRBD1 (6 bases). CDR3 length equals 15 residues. With 7 bases removed from V and 1 base from J, the gap between germline ends came to 17 bases. CDR1 is SGHRS and CDR2 is YFSETQ in the germline V gene. The CDR3 reads CASGLLTGTNTEAFF. The CDR3 bases are TGCGCCAGCGGCCTCCTGACAGGAACGAACACTGAAGCTTTCTTT. Complete variable domain (other parts from reference TRBV5-1 and TRBJ1-1): KAGVTQTPRYLIKTRGQQVTLSCSPISGHRSVSWYQQTPGQGLQFLFEYFSETQRNKGNFPGRFSGRQFSNSRSEMNVSTLELGDSALYLCASGLLTGTNTEAFFGQGTRLTVV.

J is TRBJ1-1 and V is TRBV28; D perhaps matches TRBD1 (6 bases). Trimming took 6 bases from V and 0 from J, leaving 17 bases between them. CDR1 and CDR2 (germline): MDHEN, SYDVKM. CDR3 length: 16 residues. CDR3 bases: TGTGCCAGCAGGTCGGGGGGGGCAGGTATGAACACTGAAGCTTTCTTT. Its translation is CASRSGGAGMNTEAFF.

The J gene is TRBJ1-2, the V gene TRBV11-2, with 7 nucleotides matching TRBD1. CDR3 size: 14 residues. Germline-derived CDR1 and CDR2 are SGHAT and FQNNGV. With V trimmed by 5 bases and J by 4 bases, 7 bases remained unmatched. This CDR3 reads CASSPDRVGYGYTF. CDR3 coding DNA: TGTGCCAGCAGCCCCGACAGGGTTGGCTATGGCTACACCTTC.

CDR3 region: CASSWGQGSGELFF. CDR3 coding DNA: TGCGCCAGCAGCTGGGGACAGGGGTCCGGGGAGCTGTTTTTT. This chain uses TRBV5-1 with TRBJ2-2; 10 bases map to TRBD1. This CDR3 contains 14 residues. CDR1 SGHRS and CDR2 YFSETQ come from the germline V gene. J was trimmed by 6 bases and V by 3 bases; bases with no gene match: 2.

J is TRBJ2-6 and V is TRBV5-1, with 7 positions matching TRBD1. CDR3 length equals 19 residues. J gave up 0 bases and V 0 bases, and 9 bases lay outside the gene matches. Looked up from germline, CDR1 is SGHRS and CDR2 is YFSETQ. The CDR3: CASSLGRTGTSSGANVLTF. CDR3 sequence (DNA): TGCGCCAGCAGCTTGGGGAGGACAGGTACTAGCTCTGGGGCCAACGTCCTGACTTTC.